The TCR beta chain described here comes from a study of OX40 agonist ivuxolimab in advanced cancers. With respect to this clone: Germline and junction disagree at one end, which may indicate a read error.

Prior autoimmune disease or systemic immunosuppression barred patients. The CDR3 has 13 residues. Per the germline V gene, CDR1 is LGHNA and CDR2 is YNFKEQ. Profiling relied on immunoSEQ multiplex PCR, and the TCRdb table lists in-frame clones only, not all of them. The sample holds fewer than 100,000 clones, roughly 85% seen once. The specimen comprised CD4+ or CD8+ T cells sorted from blood, sampled in a trial of the OX40 agonist ivuxolimab. The clonotype was recovered from an adult with an advanced solid tumor such as melanoma, head and neck, liver or kidney cancer. The chain carries TRBV4-2 and TRBJ2-1, with unresolved D. This chain's CDR3 is CASSQMGSQKTLF. The CDR3 bases are TGTGCCAGCAGCCAAATGGGCTCCCAAAAAACGCTCTTC.